This T cell receptor (beta chain) was found in a study of CD8 T cells in Susac syndrome. This clonotype was seen once. Germline CDR1 and CDR2: SGDLS and YYNGEE. The length of the CDR3 is 16 residues. V shed 0 bases and J 5 bases; nucleotides not matched to a gene: 6. RNA was extracted with the RNeasy kit, and a quantity of roughly 0.45 to 1 ug was reverse transcribed using random hexamers. TCRdb processed the immunoSEQ multiplex PCR reads anew with MiXCR; each CDR3 protein has one entry. Among some 190,000 distinct CDR3 sequences listed, less than 95% were seen once. The rearrangement joins TRBV9 to TRBJ2-3, with 10 positions matching TRBD2. The sample consisted of CD4+ T cells from PBMCs. This TCR was sampled from a human donor with Susac syndrome. CDR3 in DNA: TGTGCCAGCAGCGTAGGATTAGCGGGGGGTCGAGATACGCAGTATTTT. This encodes CASSVGLAGGRDTQYF.